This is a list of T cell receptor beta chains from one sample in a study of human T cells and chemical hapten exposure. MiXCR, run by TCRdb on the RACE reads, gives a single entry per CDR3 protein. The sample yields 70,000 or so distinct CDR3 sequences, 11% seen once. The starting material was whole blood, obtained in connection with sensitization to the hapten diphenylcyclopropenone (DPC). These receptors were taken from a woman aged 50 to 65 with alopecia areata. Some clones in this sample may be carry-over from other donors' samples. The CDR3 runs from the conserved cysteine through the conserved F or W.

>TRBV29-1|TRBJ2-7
CSVRDTSSYEQYF
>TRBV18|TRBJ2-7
CASSPPGLAGGQGYEQYF
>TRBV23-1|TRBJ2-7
CASSRSLERDSYEQYF
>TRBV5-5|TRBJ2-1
CASSLPLAGARSSYNEQFF
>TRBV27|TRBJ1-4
CASSWVQGASEKLFF
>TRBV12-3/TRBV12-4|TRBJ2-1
CASSFPGTSEIWYEQFF
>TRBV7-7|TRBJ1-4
CASSPGMGREKLFF
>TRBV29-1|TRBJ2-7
CSVRGQGFYEQYF
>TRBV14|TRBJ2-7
CASSGTSGSYYEQYF
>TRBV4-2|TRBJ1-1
CASSQDLGGRPRAFF
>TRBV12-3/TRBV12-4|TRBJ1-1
CASSLSYGGDPEAFF
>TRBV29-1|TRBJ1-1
CSVAWVHGGNTEAFF
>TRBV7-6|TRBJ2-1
CASSLSSGGGEQFF
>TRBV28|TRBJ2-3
CASSSGRPRSTDTQYF
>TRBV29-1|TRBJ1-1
CSSAGAVPGGSSAFF
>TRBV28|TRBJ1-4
CASSLTDGEKLFF
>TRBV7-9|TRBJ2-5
CAAVRAGEVRQETQYF
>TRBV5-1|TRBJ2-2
CASSLKGFANTGELFF
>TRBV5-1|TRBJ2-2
CASIPGTSGYTGELFF
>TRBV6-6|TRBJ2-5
CASSYSIPPQRGGQETQYF
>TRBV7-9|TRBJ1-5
CASTEGAHQPQHF
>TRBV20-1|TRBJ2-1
CSARDWASGGFDEQFF
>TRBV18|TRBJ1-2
CASSPDSNYGYTF
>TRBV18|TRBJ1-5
CASSLSPGQGKNQPQHF